One and the same sample provided the 31 T cell receptor beta chains below, sequenced in a study of T cell repertoires in cytomegalovirus infection. From the reads, TCRdb called clonotypes with MiXCR, one entry per CDR3 protein. The table has around 71,000 distinct CDR3 sequences, 20% to 25% seen once. These TCRs are of unknown antigen specificity. Sequenced material: CD8+ T cells from cultured PBMCs, taken from culture after CMV antigen stimulation. The receptor set was obtained from a human donor in good health (CMV status not recorded). Some clones in this sample may be carry-over from other donors' samples.

The V and J genes are TRBV6-1 and TRBJ1-2; possible D gene TRBD1, 5 bases. CDR3 length: 12 residues. The V end lost 10 bases, the J end lost 3 bases, and 12 bases lay between the germline ends. Looked up from germline, CDR1 is MNHNS and CDR2 is SASEGT. The CDR3 DNA follows: TGTGCCATCCAGACAGCCGACTATGGCTACACCTTC. This gives the protein CAIQTADYGYTF.

The chain couples TRBV6-2 or TRBV6-3 to TRBJ2-1; TRBD1 matches at 8 bases. CDR3 length: 12 residues. V shed 5 bases and J 10 bases; nucleotides not matched to a gene: 4. Per germline, CDR1 MNHEY and CDR2 SVGEGT. The CDR3 coding sequence is TGTGCCAGCAGTCAGGGGGCACCAGAGCAGTTCTTC. This sequence encodes CASSQGAPEQFF.

The chain joins TRBV7-8 to TRBJ2-7; a weak D match, TRBD1 (6 bases). The germline V gene encodes CDR1 SGHVS and CDR2 FQNEAQ. Trimming took 3 bases from V and 3 from J, leaving 15 bases between them. The CDR3 length is 15 residues. In nucleotides, the CDR3 is TGTGCCAGCAGCTTCGGCAGGGGCCGGGGCTACGAGCAGTACTTC. Translation gives CASSFGRGRGYEQYF.

The chain joins TRBV7-9 to TRBJ1-6, with D hard to call. Trimming stripped 1 base from V and 4 bases from J, with 14 bases between. Germline V gene lookup returns CDR1 SEHNR and CDR2 FQNEAQ (reference sequence). The CDR3 extends over 17 amino acids. The CDR3 region has the DNA TGTGCCAGCAGCTTAGGACCAGCCGGAGGGTATAATTCACCCCTCCACTTT. The encoded protein is CASSLGPAGGYNSPLHF.

The V gene is TRBV7-8, the J gene TRBJ2-7; the match to TRBD2 covers 7 bases. Germline lookup yields CDR1 SGHVS and CDR2 FQNEAQ. Losses at the gene ends were 5 bases for V and 1 base for J; bases not matched to a gene: 11. The CDR3 is 16 amino acids. CDR3 sequence (DNA): TGTGCCAGCAGCCCATATCGGGGGGAGTCGTCCTACGAGCAGTACTTC. Residues: CASSPYRGESSYEQYF.

The rearrangement joins TRBV12-3 or TRBV12-4 to TRBJ2-7; tentative D call: TRBD1 (6 bases). Trimming stripped 8 bases from V and 3 bases from J, with 17 bases between. The CDR3 is made up of 14 amino acids. The CDR3: CASLLQGSGYEQYF. CDR3 DNA: TGTGCCAGCTTGTTACAGGGCTCTGGCTACGAGCAGTACTTC.

V usage is TRBV12-3 or TRBV12-4 and J usage is TRBJ1-2; 9 bases map to TRBD1. The junction had 10 bases not matched to a gene; V was cut back by 7 bases and J by 4 bases. The CDR3 has 15 residues. For the CDR3, the DNA is TGTGCCAGCACTCCCGGGACAGGGTCGATCTATGGCTACACCTTC. Translation: CASTPGTGSIYGYTF.

This clonotype was observed a few times. V gene TRBV7-2 combines with J gene TRBJ1-5; the D is unclear. This CDR3 spans 13 amino acids. Per the germline V gene, CDR1 is SGHTA and CDR2 is FQGNSA. The V and J ends lost 3 bases and 5 bases respectively, with 8 bases between them. CDR3 sequence reads: CASSFSGDQPQHF. CDR3 coding DNA: TGTGCCAGCAGCTTCTCCGGGGATCAGCCCCAGCATTTT. Filled out from reference TRBV7-2 and TRBJ1-5, the complete variable domain reads GAGVSQSPSNKVTEKGKDVELRCDPISGHTALYWYRQSLGQGLEFLIYFQGNSAPDKSGLPSDRFSAERTGGSVSTLTIQRTQQEDSAVYLCASSFSGDQPQHFGDGTRLSIL.

The rearrangement links TRBV7-8 to TRBJ2-1; 10 bases fit TRBD1. The V gene's germline CDR1 is SGHVS and CDR2 FQNEAQ. V was pared by 4 bases and J by 4 bases, with 4 bases of the junction left unmatched. CDR3 size: 15 residues. CDR3 coding DNA: TGTGCCAGCAGCTACCCGGGACAGGGGTACAATGAGCAGTTCTTC. Encoded protein: CASSYPGQGYNEQFF. The full variable domain, completed using reference TRBV7-8 and TRBJ2-1, is GAGVSQSPRYKVAKRGQDVALRCDPISGHVSLFWYQQALGQGPEFLTYFQNEAQLDKSGLPSDRFFAERPEGSVSTLKIQRTQQEDSAVYLCASSYPGQGYNEQFFGPGTRLTVL.

J is TRBJ2-1 and V is TRBV4-1, with 11 positions matching TRBD2. The trim removed 3 bases at V and 3 bases at J, leaving 10 bases unmatched. Germline V gene data show CDR1 as MGHRA and CDR2 as YSYEKL. The CDR3 sequence is 18 residues long. The DNA of the CDR3 is TGCGCCAGCAGCCAGGGGTTCCCTAGCGGGGGGAACTACAATGAGCAGTTCTTC. Its translation: CASSQGFPSGGNYNEQFF.

This clonotype was picked up many times. This chain connects TRBV7-2 to TRBJ2-2; no clear D gene. Germline CDR1 reads SGHTA; CDR2 reads FQGNSA. This CDR3 comprises 13 residues. Trimming removed 3 bases at V and 3 bases at J, with 5 bases between. The CDR3 bases are TGTGCCAGCAGCTTTAGCTACACCGGGGAGCTGTTTTTT. Encoded protein: CASSFSYTGELFF.

The chain is built from TRBV27 and TRBJ1-2; D remains unclear. Trimming cost V 0 bases and J 6 bases, with 8 bases left between them. Germline CDR1 MNHEY, CDR2 SMNVEV (reference sequence). This CDR3 contains 13 residues. CDR3 sequence (DNA): TGTGCCAGCAGTTTATCGGCGTTGAATGGCTACACCTTC. Translation: CASSLSALNGYTF.

In its sample, this clonotype was seen a few times. This chain joins TRBV7-9 and TRBJ2-7, with 7 positions matching TRBD1. J gave up 2 bases and V 6 bases, and 10 bases lay outside the gene matches. The CDR3 runs 15 residues. Germline assignment: CDR1 SEHNR and CDR2 FQNEAQ (reference sequence). DNA for the CDR3: TGTGCCAGCAGTCCTACCGGGACAGAGCCCTACGAGCAGTACTTC. Protein: CASSPTGTEPYEQYF.

This clonotype was recorded a few times. The chain employs TRBV29-1 and TRBJ2-1, with D perhaps matching TRBD1 (6 bases). This CDR3 is built from 12 residues. The V gene lost 4 bases and the J gene lost 4 bases, with 8 bases spanning the gap. Germline CDR1 reads SQVTM; CDR2 reads ANQGSEA. As DNA, the CDR3 is TGCAGCGTTGGGGGGACATACAATGAGCAGTTCTTC. This sequence encodes CSVGGTYNEQFF.

The chain recombines TRBV4-1 with TRBJ2-1; D tentatively fits TRBD1 or TRBD2 (5 bases each). The CDR3 loop spans 15 amino acids. CDR1 MGHRA and CDR2 YSYEKL come from the germline V gene. V was shortened by 4 bases and J by 7 bases, with 17 bases between the two germline ends. In DNA, the CDR3 is TGCGCCAGCAGCCCCCCCGGGGCGAGGGAGAATGAGCAGTTCTTC. Its protein is CASSPPGARENEQFF.

CDR3 sequence reads: CASSTVEGYSNQPQHF. CDR3 bases: TGTGCCAGCAGCACCGTCGAGGGGTATAGCAATCAGCCCCAGCATTTT. The chain carries TRBV7-9 and TRBJ1-5; D is possibly TRBD1 (5 bases). This CDR3 has 16 residues. In germline, CDR1 is SEHNR, CDR2 FQNEAQ (reference sequence). Trimming shortened V by 5 bases and J by 0 bases, and 14 bases separated the two germline ends. The full variable domain, with the rest looked up from reference TRBV7-9 and TRBJ1-5, is DTGVSQNPRHKITKRGQNVTFRCDPISEHNRLYWYRQTLGQGPEFLTYFQNEAQLEKSRLLSDRFSAERPKGSFSTLEIQRTEQGDSAMYLCASSTVEGYSNQPQHFGDGTRLSIL.

CDR3 amino acids: CASSLLPDRVDPEAFF. The DNA for the CDR3 is TGTGCCAGCAGCCTTCTGCCGGACAGGGTTGACCCTGAAGCTTTCTTT. This rearrangement joins TRBV6-2 or TRBV6-3 to TRBJ1-1, with 8 positions matching TRBD1. The germline gives CDR1 MNHEY, CDR2 SVGEGT. Trimming at V came to 6 bases and at J to 6 bases, leaving 15 bases not matched to a gene. The CDR3 extends over 16 amino acids.

This clonotype is a singleton in its sample. The chain uses TRBV4-3 and TRBJ1-4; no reliable D call. The CDR3 runs to 16 residues. V dropped 0 bases and J dropped 3 bases, with 11 bases sitting between them. Germline CDR1 reads LGHNA; CDR2 reads YSLEER. The CDR3, as DNA: TGCGCCAGCAGCCAAGACCTATCAGGTCCTAATGAAAAACTGTTTTTT. The encoded protein is CASSQDLSGPNEKLFF.

In this sample, this clonotype turned up a few times. The rearrangement joins TRBV7-9 to TRBJ2-1; D is unclear. Germline-derived CDR1 and CDR2 are SEHNR and FQNEAQ (reference sequence). This CDR3 spans 10 amino acids. The V and J ends lost 3 bases and 10 bases respectively, with 4 bases between them. CDR3 nucleotides: TGTGCCAGCAGCTTCATGGAGCAGTTCTTC. It is translated as CASSFMEQFF.

This clonotype was counted a single time. The chain uses TRBV6-1 and TRBJ2-7; TRBD2 might be the D (6 bases). V was trimmed by 6 bases and J by 6 bases, leaving 15 bases between them. Germline CDR1 reads MNHNS; CDR2 reads SASEGT. The CDR3 sequence is 13 residues long. CDR3 bases: TGTGCCAGCAGGGCCGGGGGACGGTTCGAGCAGTACTTC. Its translation: CASRAGGRFEQYF.

V gene TRBV6-2 or TRBV6-3 combines with J gene TRBJ2-1; 7 positions match TRBD2. Per the germline V gene, CDR1 is MNHEY and CDR2 is SVGEGT. The CDR3 spans 14 residues. After removal of 5 bases from V and 0 bases from J, the junction contained 1 base not matched to a gene. The CDR3: CASSGGGSYNEQFF. CDR3 sequence (DNA): TGTGCCAGCAGTGGCGGGGGCTCCTACAATGAGCAGTTCTTC.

This clonotype has ten or more counts. This chain joins TRBV28 and TRBJ1-2; 7 nucleotides agree with TRBD1. This CDR3 has 16 amino acids. Trimming at V came to 2 bases and at J to 4 bases, leaving 10 bases not matched to a gene. CDR1 MDHEN and CDR2 SYDVKM come from the germline V gene. CDR3 nucleotide sequence: TGTGCCAGCAGTTTAGCAGGGGGAGGGTCCGGCTATGGCTACACCTTC. Its translation: CASSLAGGGSGYGYTF.

This clonotype occurred many times. The V and J genes are TRBV7-2 and TRBJ1-2; D is uncertain. Germline CDR1 SGHTA, CDR2 FQGNSA. The V end lost 2 bases, the J end lost 2 bases, and 9 bases lay between the germline ends. CDR3 length equals 14 residues. The CDR3 sequence is CASSLLTANYGYTF. CDR3 DNA sequence: TGTGCCAGCAGCTTATTGACGGCGAACTATGGCTACACCTTC.

This clonotype was recorded a few times. The rearrangement joins TRBV10-3 to TRBJ2-5; D possibly corresponds to TRBD2 (6 bases). The CDR3 spans 14 residues. Trimming cost V 4 bases and J 9 bases, with 18 bases left between them. Germline V CDR1 and CDR2: ENHRY, SYGVKD. For the CDR3, the DNA is TGTGCCATCAGTGCCCCAGACGGTCGCGGGGCCCAGTACTTC. This encodes CAISAPDGRGAQYF.

This rearrangement joins TRBV7-2 to TRBJ2-3; TRBD2 matches at 10 bases. Trimming removed 5 bases from V and 1 base from J; junction bases left unmatched: 9. CDR3 size: 17 residues. The germline gives CDR1 SGHTA, CDR2 FQGNSA. The chain's CDR3 is CASSRRGSGGGTDTQYF. The CDR3 nucleotides read TGTGCCAGCAGCCGCCGCGGGAGCGGGGGGGGCACAGATACGCAGTATTTT.

Judged by abundance, this clonotype is medium-sized. This chain connects TRBV7-2 to TRBJ2-3; no clear D gene. The germline V gene has CDR1 SGHTA and CDR2 FQGNSA. V gave up 3 bases and J gave up 0 bases, with 10 bases separating them. The CDR3 has 15 residues. Here the CDR3 DNA reads TGTGCCAGCAGCTTTATTGCCGGGAGCACAGATACGCAGTATTTT. Amino acid sequence: CASSFIAGSTDTQYF.

The rearrangement joins TRBV5-4 to TRBJ2-5; D possibly matches TRBD1 or TRBD2 (5 bases each). Trimming removed 1 base at V and 2 bases at J, with 12 bases between. The CDR3 has 15 residues. The V gene's germline CDR1 is SGHNT and CDR2 YYREEE (reference sequence). The CDR3 region has the DNA TGTGCCAGCAGCTTGTCCGGGGCACGACAAGAGACCCAGTACTTC. Its protein product is CASSLSGARQETQYF.

This clonotype came up a few times. The V and J genes are TRBV7-9 and TRBJ2-7, with D maybe TRBD1 (6 bases). This CDR3 is built from 15 residues. The germline CDR1 and CDR2 sequences are SEHNR and FQNEAQ (reference sequence). Trimming left V 3 bases short and J 2 bases short, with 14 bases between. The CDR3, as DNA: TGTGCCAGCAGCTTCCCGACAGGATTGACCTACGAGCAGTACTTC. It translates to CASSFPTGLTYEQYF.

V and J are TRBV7-2 and TRBJ2-3, with a tentative D call TRBD1 (6 bases). Germline CDR1 and CDR2: SGHTA and FQGNSA. The V gene lost 1 base and the J gene lost 3 bases, with 11 bases spanning the gap. The CDR3 covers 15 residues. The CDR3 protein is CASSLEDRMTDTQYF. The CDR3 DNA reads TGTGCCAGCAGCTTAGAGGACAGAATGACAGATACGCAGTATTTT.

The chain is built from TRBV7-6 and TRBJ2-2, with D perhaps assigned TRBD1 or TRBD2 (5 bases each). Trimming shortened V by 4 bases and J by 3 bases, and 21 bases separated the two germline ends. The CDR3 is 18 amino acids. In germline, CDR1 is SGHVS, CDR2 FNYEAQ. CDR3 in DNA: TGTGCCAGCAGCTACTCGCCCCCCTGGGGACGAGACACCGGGGAGCTGTTTTTT. Translated, it gives CASSYSPPWGRDTGELFF.

This clonotype occurred a few times. The rearrangement uses TRBV27 and TRBJ1-5; D is possibly TRBD1 (6 bases). V lost 6 bases, J lost 3 bases, and 12 bases lay in between. The germline V gene encodes CDR1 MNHEY and CDR2 SMNVEV (reference sequence). This CDR3 spans 14 amino acids. CDR3 sequence (DNA): TGTGCCAGCAGGAGAAGGACAGACAATCAGCCCCAGCATTTT. Amino acid sequence: CASRRRTDNQPQHF.